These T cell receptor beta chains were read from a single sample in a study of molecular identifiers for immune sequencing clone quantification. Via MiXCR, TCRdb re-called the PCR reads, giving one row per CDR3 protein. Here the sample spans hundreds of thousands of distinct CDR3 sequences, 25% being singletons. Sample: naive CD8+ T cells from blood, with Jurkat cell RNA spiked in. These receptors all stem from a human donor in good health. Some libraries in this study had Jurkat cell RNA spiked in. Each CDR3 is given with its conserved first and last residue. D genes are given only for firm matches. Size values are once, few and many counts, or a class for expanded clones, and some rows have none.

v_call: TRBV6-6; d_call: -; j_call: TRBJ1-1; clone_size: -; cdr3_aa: CASSYSASTYEAFF; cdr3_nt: TGTGCCAGCAGTTACTCAGCCAGCACCTATGAAGCTTTCTTT
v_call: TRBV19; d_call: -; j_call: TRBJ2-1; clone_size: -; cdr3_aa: CASSVGSSYNERFF; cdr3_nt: TGTGCCAGTAGTGTGGGATCTTCCTACAATGAGCGGTTCTTC
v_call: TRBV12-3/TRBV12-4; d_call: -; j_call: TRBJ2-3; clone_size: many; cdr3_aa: CASSALEDTQYF; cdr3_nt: TGTGCCAGCAGTGCCCTTGAGGATACGCAGTATTTT
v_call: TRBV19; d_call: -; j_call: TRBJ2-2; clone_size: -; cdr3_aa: CASSIGGGGTGELFF; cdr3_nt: TGTGCCAGTAGTATAGGGGGGGGCGGCACCGGGGAGCTGTTTTTT
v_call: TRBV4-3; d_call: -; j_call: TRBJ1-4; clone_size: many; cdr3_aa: CASSQVKDGRDNEKLFF; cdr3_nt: TGCGCCAGCAGCCAAGTCAAAGACGGCCGGGATAATGAAAAACTGTTTTTT
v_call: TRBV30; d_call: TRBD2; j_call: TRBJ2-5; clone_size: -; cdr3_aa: CAWSDKTPEREGPETQYF; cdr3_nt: TGTGCCTGGAGTGACAAGACCCCGGAGCGGGAGGGCCCAGAGACCCAGTACTTC
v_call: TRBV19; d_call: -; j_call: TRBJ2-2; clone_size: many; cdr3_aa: CASSMSGNTGELFF; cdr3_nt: TGTGCCAGTAGTATGAGCGGGAACACCGGGGAGCTGTTTTTT
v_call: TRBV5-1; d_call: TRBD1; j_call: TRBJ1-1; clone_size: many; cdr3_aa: CASSVETGPSEAFF; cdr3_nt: TGCGCCAGCAGCGTTGAGACAGGGCCTTCTGAAGCTTTCTTT
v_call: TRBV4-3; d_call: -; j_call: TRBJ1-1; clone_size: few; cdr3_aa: CASSSRTPNQGAFF; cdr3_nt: TGCGCCAGCAGCTCACGGACTCCTAATCAGGGGGCTTTCTTT
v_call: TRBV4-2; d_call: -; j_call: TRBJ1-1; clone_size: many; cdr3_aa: CASSQSGIEAFF; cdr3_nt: TGTGCCAGCAGCCAATCAGGAATTGAAGCTTTCTTT
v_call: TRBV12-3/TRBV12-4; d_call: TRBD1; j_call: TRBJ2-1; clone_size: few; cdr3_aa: CASSARDRPYNEQFF; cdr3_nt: TGTGCCAGCAGTGCCCGGGACAGGCCTTACAATGAGCAGTTCTTC
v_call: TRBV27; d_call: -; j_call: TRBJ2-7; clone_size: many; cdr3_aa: CASSLGHSYEQYF; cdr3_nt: TGTGCCAGCAGTTTGGGCCACTCCTACGAGCAGTACTTC
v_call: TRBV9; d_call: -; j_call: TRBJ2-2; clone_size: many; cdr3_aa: CASSVATERASGELFF; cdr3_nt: TGTGCCAGCAGCGTAGCTACCGAGCGAGCCTCCGGGGAGCTGTTTTTT
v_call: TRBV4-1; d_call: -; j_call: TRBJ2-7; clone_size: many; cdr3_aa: CASSQEGSGAEQYF; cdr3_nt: TGCGCCAGCAGCCAAGAGGGGTCAGGTGCCGAGCAGTACTTC
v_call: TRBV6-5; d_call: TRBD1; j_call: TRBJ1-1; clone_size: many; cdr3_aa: CASNPGQGASIRNTEAFF; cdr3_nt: TGTGCCAGCAACCCGGGACAGGGGGCGAGTATCCGGAACACTGAAGCTTTCTTT
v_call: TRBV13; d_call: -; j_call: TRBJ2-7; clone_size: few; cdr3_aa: CASRIRGTGGPLREQYF; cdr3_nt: TGTGCCAGCAGAATTAGGGGAACGGGGGGCCCCTTGAGGGAGCAGTACTTC
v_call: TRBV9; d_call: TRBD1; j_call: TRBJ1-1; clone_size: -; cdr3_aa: CASSVVQGDVVAFF; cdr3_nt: TGTGCCAGCAGCGTAGTCCAGGGGGATGTAGTAGCTTTCTTT
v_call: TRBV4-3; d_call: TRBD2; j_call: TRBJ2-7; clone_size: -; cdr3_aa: CASSQDITAGRVEQYF; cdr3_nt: TGCGCCAGCAGCCAAGACATAACGGCAGGGAGGGTAGAGCAGTACTTC
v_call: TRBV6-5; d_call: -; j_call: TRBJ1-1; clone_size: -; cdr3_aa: CASSYGSQGDTEAFF; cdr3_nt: TGTGCCAGCAGTTACGGGTCTCAGGGCGACACTGAAGCTTTCTTT
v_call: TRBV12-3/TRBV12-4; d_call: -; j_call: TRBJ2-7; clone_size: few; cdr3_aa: CASSLAVLGRDYEQYF; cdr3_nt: TGTGCCAGCAGTTTAGCCGTCTTGGGTCGAGACTACGAGCAGTACTTC
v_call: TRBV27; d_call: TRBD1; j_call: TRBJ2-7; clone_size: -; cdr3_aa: CASNYKHRGYEQYF; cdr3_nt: TGTGCCAGCAATTATAAGCACAGGGGCTACGAGCAGTACTTC
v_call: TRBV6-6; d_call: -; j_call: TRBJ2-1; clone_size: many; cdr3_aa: CASSLGEEQFF; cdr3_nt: TGTGCCAGCAGTCTAGGGGAGGAGCAGTTCTTC
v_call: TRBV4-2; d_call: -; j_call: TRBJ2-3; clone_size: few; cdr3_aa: CASSSEGTLPTDTQYF; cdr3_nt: TGTGCCAGCAGCTCGGAGGGGACTTTACCCACAGATACGCAGTATTTT
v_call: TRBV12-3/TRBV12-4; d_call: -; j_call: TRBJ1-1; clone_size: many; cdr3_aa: CASSPLGPEAEAFF; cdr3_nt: TGTGCCAGCAGTCCCCTCGGGCCCGAGGCTGAAGCTTTCTTT
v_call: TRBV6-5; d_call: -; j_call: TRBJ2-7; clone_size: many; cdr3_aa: CASSYRGKYEQYF; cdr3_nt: TGTGCCAGCAGTTACAGGGGGAAATACGAGCAGTACTTC
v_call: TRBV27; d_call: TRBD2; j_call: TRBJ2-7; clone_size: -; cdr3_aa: CASSYASGSHEQYF; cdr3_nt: TGTGCCAGCAGTTACGCTAGCGGGAGCCACGAGCAGTACTTC
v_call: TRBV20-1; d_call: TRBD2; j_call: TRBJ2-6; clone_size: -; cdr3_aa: CSAGGVTGANVLTF; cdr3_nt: TGCAGTGCTGGGGGGGTTACTGGGGCCAACGTCCTGACTTTC
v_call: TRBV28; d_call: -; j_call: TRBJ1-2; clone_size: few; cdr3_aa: CASSLGTRYGYTF; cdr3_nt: TGTGCCAGCAGTTTAGGGACACGGTATGGCTACACCTTC
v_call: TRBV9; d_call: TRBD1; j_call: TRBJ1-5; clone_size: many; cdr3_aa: CASSVEGTVNQPQHF; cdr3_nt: TGTGCCAGCAGCGTAGAGGGGACAGTTAATCAGCCCCAGCATTTT
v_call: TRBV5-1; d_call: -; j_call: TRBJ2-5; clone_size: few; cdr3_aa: CASSFVNRKETQYF; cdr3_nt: TGCGCCAGCAGCTTTGTAAACAGAAAAGAGACCCAGTACTTC
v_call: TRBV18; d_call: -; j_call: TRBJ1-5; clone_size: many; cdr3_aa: CASSDSYNQPQHF; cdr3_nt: TGTGCCAGCTCTGACAGTTACAATCAGCCCCAGCATTTT
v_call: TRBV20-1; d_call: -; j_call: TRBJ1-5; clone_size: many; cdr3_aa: CSARVQVENQPQHF; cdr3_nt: TGCAGTGCTAGAGTTCAGGTGGAAAATCAGCCCCAGCATTTT
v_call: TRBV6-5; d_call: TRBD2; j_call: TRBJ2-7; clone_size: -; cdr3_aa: CASSYGRLAGGYEQYF; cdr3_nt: TGTGCCAGCAGTTACGGTAGGCTAGCGGGGGGCTACGAGCAGTACTTC
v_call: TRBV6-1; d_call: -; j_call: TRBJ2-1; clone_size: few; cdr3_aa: CASSELGGYNEQFF; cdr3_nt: TGTGCCAGCAGTGAACTGGGGGGATACAATGAGCAGTTCTTC
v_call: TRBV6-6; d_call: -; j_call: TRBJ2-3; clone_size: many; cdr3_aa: CASSYLTGSTDTQYF; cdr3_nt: TGTGCCAGCAGTTACCTAACGGGATCCACAGATACGCAGTATTTT
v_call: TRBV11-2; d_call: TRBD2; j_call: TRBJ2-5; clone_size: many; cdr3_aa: CASSPYPGGQETQYF; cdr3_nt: TGTGCCAGCAGCCCATACCCGGGGGGGCAAGAGACCCAGTACTTC
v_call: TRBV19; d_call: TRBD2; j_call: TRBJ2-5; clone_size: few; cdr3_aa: CASSIGSGGAETQYF; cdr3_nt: TGTGCCAGTAGTATAGGTAGCGGGGGGGCCGAAACCCAGTACTTC
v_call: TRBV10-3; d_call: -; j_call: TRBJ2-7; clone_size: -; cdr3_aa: CAISGGITYEQYF; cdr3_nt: TGTGCCATCAGTGGTGGCATAACCTACGAGCAGTACTTC
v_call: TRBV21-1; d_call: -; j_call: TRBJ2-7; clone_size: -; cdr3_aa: CASSKVHPRLAGVPRIYEQYF; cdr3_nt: TGTGCCAGCAGCAAAGTTCACCCTCGACTAGCGGGAGTTCCTAGAATCTACGAGCAGTACTTC
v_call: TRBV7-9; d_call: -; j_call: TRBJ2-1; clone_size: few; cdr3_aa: CASSQPSYNEQFF; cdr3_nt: TGTGCCAGCAGCCAACCATCCTACAATGAGCAGTTCTTC
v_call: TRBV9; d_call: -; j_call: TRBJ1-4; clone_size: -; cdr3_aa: CASSRDGESGKLFF; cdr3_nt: TGTGCCAGCAGCCGGGACGGCGAAAGTGGGAAACTGTTTTTT
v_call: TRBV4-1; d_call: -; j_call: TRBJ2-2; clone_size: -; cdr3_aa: CASSQDFGETYTGELFF; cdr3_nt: TGCGCCAGCAGCCAAGATTTTGGGGAGACTTACACCGGGGAGCTGTTTTTT
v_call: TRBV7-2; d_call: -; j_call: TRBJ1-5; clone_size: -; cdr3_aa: CASSWSGNQPQHF; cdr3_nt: TGTGCCAGCAGCTGGAGTGGCAATCAGCCCCAGCATTTT